The clone carrying this T cell receptor (beta chain) came up a few times. This specimen comes from a study of cytomegalovirus exposure and HLA in healthy donors. Across the whole study: A previous analysis identified 100 million or so unique TCR beta sequences derived from about 180 million T cells.

This CDR3 spans 15 amino acids. CDR1 is MGHRA and CDR2 is YSYEKL in the germline V gene. With V trimmed by 0 bases and J by 2 bases, 3 bases remained unmatched. Primers for the PCR totalled 60 Vbeta and 13 Jbeta. Using immunoSEQ multiplex PCR, the repertoire was profiled, and TCRdb retains in-frame clones only, with some absent. This sample carries around 100,000 clones, around 77% of them seen once, and the ten largest clones take roughly 5%. This chain uses TRBV4-1 with TRBJ1-2, with TRBD1 identical over 7 bases. This receptor was taken from a woman aged 25-40 years in good health and CMV-seropositive. Sequencing input: PBMCs. This chain's CDR3 is CASSQEPGQNYGYTF. The CDR3, as DNA: TGCGCCAGCAGCCAAGAACCGGGACAGAACTATGGCTACACCTTC.